This TCR beta chain comes out of a study of blood T cells in healthy people across ages. Points from the study as a whole: Strong correlation linked observed beta diversity and percent naive T cells.

About this clonotype itself: No antigen is known for it.

V lost 1 base and J lost 0; bases outside the gene matches: 4. This CDR3 comprises 18 residues. Germline loops: CDR1 DFQATT, CDR2 SNEGSKA (reference sequence). PBMCs were isolated at a quantity of at least 6.5 million per sample. A second PCR of roughly 7 to 11 cycles used a sample-barcoded 5' primer and a J-beta primer mix. Each cDNA molecule was tagged by a template-switch adaptor with 12 random nucleotides. The yield of each sample was at least 2.5 million CDR3-containing paired-end reads. Via MiXCR, TCRdb re-called the 5' RACE reads, giving one row per CDR3 protein. The data show 660,000 or so distinct CDR3 sequences, with about 53% seen just once and around 37% held by the top ten.

The material sequenced was blood. This chain links TRBV20-1 with TRBJ2-6, with 12 bases fitting TRBD1. This TCR was sampled from a man aged 55-75 years in good health. The chain's CDR3 is CSARGGTGGTSGANVLTF. CDR3 nucleotides: TGCAGTGCTAGAGGGGGGACAGGGGGCACCTCTGGGGCCAACGTCCTGACTTTC.